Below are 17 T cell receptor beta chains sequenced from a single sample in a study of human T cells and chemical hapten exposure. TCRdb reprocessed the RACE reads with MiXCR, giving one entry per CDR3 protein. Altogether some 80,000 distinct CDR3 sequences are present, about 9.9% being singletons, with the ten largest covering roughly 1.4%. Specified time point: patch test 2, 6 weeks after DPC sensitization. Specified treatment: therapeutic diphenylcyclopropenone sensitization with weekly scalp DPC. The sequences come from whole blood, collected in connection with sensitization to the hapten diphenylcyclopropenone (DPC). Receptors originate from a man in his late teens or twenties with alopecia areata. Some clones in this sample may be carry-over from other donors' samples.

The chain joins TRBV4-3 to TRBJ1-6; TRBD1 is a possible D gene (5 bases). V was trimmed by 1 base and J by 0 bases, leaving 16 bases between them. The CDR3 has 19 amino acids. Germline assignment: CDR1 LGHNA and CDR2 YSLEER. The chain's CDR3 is CASSQAEDTLSSYNSPLHF. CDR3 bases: TGCGCCAGCAGCCAAGCCGAGGACACCCTGAGCTCCTATAATTCACCCCTCCACTTT.

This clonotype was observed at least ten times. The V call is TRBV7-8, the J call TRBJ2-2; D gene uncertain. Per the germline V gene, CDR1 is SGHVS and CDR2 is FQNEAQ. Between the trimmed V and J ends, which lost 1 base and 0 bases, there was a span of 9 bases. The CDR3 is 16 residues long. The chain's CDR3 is CASSLVAVSNTGELFF. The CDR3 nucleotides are TGTGCCAGCAGCTTAGTGGCGGTCTCGAACACCGGGGAGCTGTTTTTT.

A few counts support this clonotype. Written as DNA, the CDR3 is TGTGCCAGCAGCCCACAGACAGGGAACACTGAAGCTTTCTTT. It yields the protein CASSPQTGNTEAFF. The chain combines TRBV3-1 with TRBJ1-1; weak D call: TRBD1 (6 bases). V lost 4 bases and J lost 1, with 10 bases in between. CDR3 length: 14 amino acids. Germline V lookup: CDR1 LGHDT, CDR2 YNNKEL (reference sequence).

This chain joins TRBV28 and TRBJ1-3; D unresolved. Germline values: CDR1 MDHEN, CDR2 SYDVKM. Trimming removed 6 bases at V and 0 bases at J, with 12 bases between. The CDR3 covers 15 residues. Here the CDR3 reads CASSSKRLSGNTIYF. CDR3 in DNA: TGTGCCAGCAGCTCAAAACGCCTCTCTGGAAACACCATATATTTT.

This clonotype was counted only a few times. The CDR3 bases are TGTGCCAGCATGCGGGGTTCTGGGGCCAACGTCCTGACTTTC. It yields the protein CASMRGSGANVLTF. The J gene is TRBJ2-6, the V gene TRBV2; D possibly corresponds to TRBD2 (6 bases). The germline V gene has CDR1 SNHLY and CDR2 FYNNEI. The CDR3 contains 14 residues. V gave up 7 bases and J gave up 1 base, with 8 bases separating them.

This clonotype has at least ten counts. CDR3: CASSLGHSLWYEQYV. Here the CDR3 DNA reads TGCGCCAGCAGCTTGGGACACAGCCTTTGGTACGAGCAGTACGTC. J is TRBJ2-7 and V is TRBV5-1; D is unresolved. Per the germline V gene, CDR1 is SGHRS and CDR2 is YFSETQ. The CDR3 has 15 amino acids. The germline V and J ends were trimmed by 0 bases and 4 bases, with 14 bases remaining between them.

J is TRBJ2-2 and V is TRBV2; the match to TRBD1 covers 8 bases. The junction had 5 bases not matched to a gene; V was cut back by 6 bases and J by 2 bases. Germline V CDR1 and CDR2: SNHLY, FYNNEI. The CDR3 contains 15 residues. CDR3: CASRRQGTNTGELFF. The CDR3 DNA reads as TGTGCCAGCAGAAGACAGGGGACAAACACCGGGGAGCTGTTTTTT. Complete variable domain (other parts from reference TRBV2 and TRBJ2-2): EPEVTQTPSHQVTQMGQEVILRCVPISNHLYFYWYRQILGQKVEFLVSFYNNEISEKSEIFDDQFSVERPDGSNFTLKIRSTKLEDSAMYFCASRRQGTNTGELFFGEGSRLTVL.

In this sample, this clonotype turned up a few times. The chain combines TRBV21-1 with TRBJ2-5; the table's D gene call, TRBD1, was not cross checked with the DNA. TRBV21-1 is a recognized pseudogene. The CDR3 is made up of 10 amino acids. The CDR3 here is CASPPETQYF. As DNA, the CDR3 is TGTGCCAGCCCCCCAGAGACCCAGTACTTC.

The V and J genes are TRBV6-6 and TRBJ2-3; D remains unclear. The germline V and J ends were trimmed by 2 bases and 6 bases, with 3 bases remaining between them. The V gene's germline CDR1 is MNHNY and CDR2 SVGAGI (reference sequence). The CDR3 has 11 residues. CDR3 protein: CASSYGDTQYF. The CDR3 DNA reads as TGTGCCAGCAGTTACGGGGATACGCAGTATTTT.

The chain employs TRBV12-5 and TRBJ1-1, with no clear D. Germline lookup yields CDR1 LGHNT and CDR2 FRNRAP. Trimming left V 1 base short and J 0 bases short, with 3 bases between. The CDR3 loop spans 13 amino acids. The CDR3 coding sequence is TGTGCTAGTGGTTTGGGGTTGAACACTGAAGCTTTCTTT. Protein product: CASGLGLNTEAFF. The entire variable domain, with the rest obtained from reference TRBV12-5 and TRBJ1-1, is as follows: DARVTQTPRHKVTEMGQEVTMRCQPILGHNTVFWYRQTMMQGLELLAYFRNRAPLDDSGMPKDRFSAEMPDATLATLKIQPSEPRDSAVYFCASGLGLNTEAFFGQGTRLTVV.

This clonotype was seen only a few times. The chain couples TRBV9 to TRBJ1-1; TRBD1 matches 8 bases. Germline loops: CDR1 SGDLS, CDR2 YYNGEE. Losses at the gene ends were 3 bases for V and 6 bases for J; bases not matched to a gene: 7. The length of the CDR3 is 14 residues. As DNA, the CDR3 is TGTGCCAGCAGCGCTGGGACAGGCGTAGCTGAAGCTTTCTTT. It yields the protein CASSAGTGVAEAFF.

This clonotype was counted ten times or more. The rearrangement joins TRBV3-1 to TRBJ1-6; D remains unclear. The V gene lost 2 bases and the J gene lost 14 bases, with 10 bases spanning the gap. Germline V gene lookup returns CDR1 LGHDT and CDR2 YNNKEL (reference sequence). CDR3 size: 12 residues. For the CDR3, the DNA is TGTGCCAGCAGCCAAATTGGGTCGTCCCTCCACTTT. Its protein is CASSQIGSSLHF.

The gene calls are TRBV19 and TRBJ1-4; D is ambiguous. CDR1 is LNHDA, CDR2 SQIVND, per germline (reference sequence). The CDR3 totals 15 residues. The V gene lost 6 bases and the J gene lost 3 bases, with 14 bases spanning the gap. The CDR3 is CASSLNVGANEKLFF. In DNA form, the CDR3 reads TGTGCCAGTAGCCTCAACGTGGGAGCTAATGAAAAACTGTTTTTT.

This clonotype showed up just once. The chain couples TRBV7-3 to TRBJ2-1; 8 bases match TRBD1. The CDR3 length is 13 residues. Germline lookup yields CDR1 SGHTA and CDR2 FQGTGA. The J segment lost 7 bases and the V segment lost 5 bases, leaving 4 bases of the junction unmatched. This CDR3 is CASSQDRGNEQFF. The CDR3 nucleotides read TGTGCCAGCAGCCAAGACAGGGGAAATGAGCAGTTCTTC.

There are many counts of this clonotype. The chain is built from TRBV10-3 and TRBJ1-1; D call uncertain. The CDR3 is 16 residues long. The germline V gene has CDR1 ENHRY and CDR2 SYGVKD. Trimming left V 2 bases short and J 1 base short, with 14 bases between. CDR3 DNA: TGTGCCATCAGTGAGAGGATATCAGCGAAGAACACTGAAGCTTTCTTT. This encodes CAISERISAKNTEAFF.

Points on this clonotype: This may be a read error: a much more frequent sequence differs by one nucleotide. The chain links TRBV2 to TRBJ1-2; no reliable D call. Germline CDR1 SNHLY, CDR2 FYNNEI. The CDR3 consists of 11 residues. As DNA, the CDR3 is TGTGTCAGCAGTGAAAACTATGGCTACACCTTC. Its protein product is CVSSENYGYTF.

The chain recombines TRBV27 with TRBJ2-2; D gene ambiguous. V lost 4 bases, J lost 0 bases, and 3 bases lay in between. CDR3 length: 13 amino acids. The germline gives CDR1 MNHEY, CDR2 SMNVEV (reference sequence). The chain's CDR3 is CASSYPNTGELFF. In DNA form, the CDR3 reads TGTGCCAGCAGTTATCCGAACACCGGGGAGCTGTTTTTT.